This T cell receptor beta chain was captured in a study of cytomegalovirus exposure and HLA in healthy donors. Study information: HLA-typed donors were the source of 86 million or so unique TCRs held in an early data release. Genotyping showed around 80% of about 370 donors falling in the Caucasian-associated ancestry cluster. Regarding the study as a whole: Later analysis reportedly placed an Asian-associated ancestry cluster below the roughly 700-donor mean in N-insertions. Roughly uniform depth of sequencing across donors was assumed in presence/absence analyses.

PCR used 60 Vbeta primers and 13 Jbeta primers. The repertoire was sequenced with immunoSEQ multiplex PCR; TCRdb's copy has only in-frame clones and lacks some. Of approximately 110,000 clones in the sample, roughly 66% were seen once. In regard to this clone: Its target is not known.

The CDR3 is made up of 18 amino acids. From germline, CDR1 is SGHTA and CDR2 FQGTGA. Trimming at V came to 5 bases and at J to 5 bases, leaving 17 bases not matched to a gene. The sequencing input was PBMCs. V usage is TRBV7-3 and J usage is TRBJ2-3; 9 bases agree with TRBD2. This sequence was found in a man between 60 and 75 years old in good health and CMV-seropositive. The CDR3 DNA reads as TGTGCCAGCAGCCCGAGGGGAGGGGGCGGGGGGGCCGGAGATACGCAGTATTTT. Its protein product is CASSPRGGGGGAGDTQYF.